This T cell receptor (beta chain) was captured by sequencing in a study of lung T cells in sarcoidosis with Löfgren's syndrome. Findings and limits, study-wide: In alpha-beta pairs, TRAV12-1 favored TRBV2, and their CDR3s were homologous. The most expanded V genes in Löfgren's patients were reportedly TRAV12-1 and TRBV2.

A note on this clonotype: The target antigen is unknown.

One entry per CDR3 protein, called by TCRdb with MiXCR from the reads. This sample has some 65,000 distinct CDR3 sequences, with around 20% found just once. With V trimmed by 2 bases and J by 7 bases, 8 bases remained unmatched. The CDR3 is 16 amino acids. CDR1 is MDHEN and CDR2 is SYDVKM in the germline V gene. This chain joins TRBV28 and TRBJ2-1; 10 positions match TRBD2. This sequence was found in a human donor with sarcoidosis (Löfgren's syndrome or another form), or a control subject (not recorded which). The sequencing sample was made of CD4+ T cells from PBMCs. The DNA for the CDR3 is TGTGCCAGCAGTTTAGTCTCTAGCGGGAGTGAGAATGAGCAGTTCTTC. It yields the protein CASSLVSSGSENEQFF.